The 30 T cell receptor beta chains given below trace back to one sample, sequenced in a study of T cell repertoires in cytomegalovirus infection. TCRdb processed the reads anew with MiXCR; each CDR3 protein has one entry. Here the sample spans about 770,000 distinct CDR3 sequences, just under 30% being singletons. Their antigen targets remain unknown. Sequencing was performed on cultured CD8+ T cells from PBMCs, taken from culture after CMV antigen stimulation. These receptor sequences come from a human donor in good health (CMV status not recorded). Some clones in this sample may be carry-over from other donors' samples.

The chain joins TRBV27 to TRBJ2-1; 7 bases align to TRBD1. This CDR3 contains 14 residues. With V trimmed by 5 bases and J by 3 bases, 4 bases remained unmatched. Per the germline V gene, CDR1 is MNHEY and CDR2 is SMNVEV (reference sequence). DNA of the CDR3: TGTGCCAGCAGTCAGGGGGAGAACTACAATGAGCAGTTCTTC. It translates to CASSQGENYNEQFF.

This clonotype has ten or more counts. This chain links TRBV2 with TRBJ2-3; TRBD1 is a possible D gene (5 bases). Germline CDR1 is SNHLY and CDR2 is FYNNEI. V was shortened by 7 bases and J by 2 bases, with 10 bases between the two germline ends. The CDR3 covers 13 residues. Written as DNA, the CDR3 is TGTGCCAGCACTGGACACCTCACAGATACGCAGTATTTT. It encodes CASTGHLTDTQYF.

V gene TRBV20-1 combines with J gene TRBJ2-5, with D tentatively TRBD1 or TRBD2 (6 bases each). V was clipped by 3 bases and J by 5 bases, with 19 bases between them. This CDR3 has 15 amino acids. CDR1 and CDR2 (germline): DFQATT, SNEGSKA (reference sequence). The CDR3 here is CSASGGLQGDETQYF. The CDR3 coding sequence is TGCAGTGCTAGCGGAGGGTTACAGGGAGATGAGACCCAGTACTTC.

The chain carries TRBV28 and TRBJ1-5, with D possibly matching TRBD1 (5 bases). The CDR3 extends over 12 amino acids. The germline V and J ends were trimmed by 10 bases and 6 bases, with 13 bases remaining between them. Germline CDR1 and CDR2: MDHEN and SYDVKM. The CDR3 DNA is TGTGCCACGGGGGAGGTAGGTCAGCCCCAGCATTTT. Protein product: CATGEVGQPQHF. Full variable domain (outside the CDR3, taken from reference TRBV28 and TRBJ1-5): DVKVTQSSRYLVKRTGEKVFLECVQDMDHENMFWYRQDPGLGLRLIYFSYDVKMKEKGDIPEGYSVSREKKERFSLILESASTNQTSMYLCATGEVGQPQHFGDGTRLSIL.

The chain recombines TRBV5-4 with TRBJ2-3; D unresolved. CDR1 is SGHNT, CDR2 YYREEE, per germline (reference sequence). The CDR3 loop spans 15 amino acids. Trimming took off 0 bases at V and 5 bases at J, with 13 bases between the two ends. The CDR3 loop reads CASSLAGFPGDTQYF. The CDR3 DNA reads TGTGCCAGCAGCTTGGCCGGCTTCCCGGGAGATACGCAGTATTTT. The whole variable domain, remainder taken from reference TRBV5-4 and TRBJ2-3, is ETGVTQSPTHLIKTRGQQVTLRCSSQSGHNTVSWYQQALGQGPQFIFQYYREEENGRGNFPPRFSGLQFPNYSSELNVNALELDDSALYLCASSLAGFPGDTQYFGPGTRLTVL.

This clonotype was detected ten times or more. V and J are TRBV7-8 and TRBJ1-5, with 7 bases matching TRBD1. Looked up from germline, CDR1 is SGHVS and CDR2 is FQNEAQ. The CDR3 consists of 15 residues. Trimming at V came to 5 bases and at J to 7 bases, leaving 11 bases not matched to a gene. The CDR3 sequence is CASSPQGMMGQPQHF. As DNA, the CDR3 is TGTGCCAGCAGCCCACAGGGGATGATGGGACAGCCCCAGCATTTT.

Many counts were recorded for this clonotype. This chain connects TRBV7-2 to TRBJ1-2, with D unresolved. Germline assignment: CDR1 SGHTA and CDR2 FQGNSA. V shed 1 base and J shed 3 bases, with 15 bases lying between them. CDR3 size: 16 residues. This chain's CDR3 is CASSLGRAAPDYGYTF. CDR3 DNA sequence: TGTGCCAGCAGCTTAGGTCGGGCAGCGCCCGACTATGGCTACACCTTC.

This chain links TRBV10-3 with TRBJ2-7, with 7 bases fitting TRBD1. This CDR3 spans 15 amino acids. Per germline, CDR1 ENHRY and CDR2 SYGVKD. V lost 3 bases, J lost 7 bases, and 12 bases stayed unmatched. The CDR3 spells CAISEVGGARGEQYF. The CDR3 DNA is TGTGCCATCAGTGAAGTAGGGGGCGCCAGGGGAGAGCAGTACTTC.

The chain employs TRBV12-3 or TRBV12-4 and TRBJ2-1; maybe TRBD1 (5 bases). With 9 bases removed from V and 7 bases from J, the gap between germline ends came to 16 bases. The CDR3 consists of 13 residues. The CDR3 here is CARISRGRNEQFF. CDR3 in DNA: TGTGCCAGGATTTCAAGGGGTCGGAATGAGCAGTTCTTC.

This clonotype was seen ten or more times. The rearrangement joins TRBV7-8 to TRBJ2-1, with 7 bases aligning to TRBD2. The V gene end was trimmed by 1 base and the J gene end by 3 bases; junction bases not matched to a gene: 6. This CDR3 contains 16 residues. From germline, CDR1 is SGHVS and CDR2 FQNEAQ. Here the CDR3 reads CASSLVGGGYYNEQFF. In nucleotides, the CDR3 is TGTGCCAGCAGCTTAGTAGGCGGGGGATACTACAATGAGCAGTTCTTC.

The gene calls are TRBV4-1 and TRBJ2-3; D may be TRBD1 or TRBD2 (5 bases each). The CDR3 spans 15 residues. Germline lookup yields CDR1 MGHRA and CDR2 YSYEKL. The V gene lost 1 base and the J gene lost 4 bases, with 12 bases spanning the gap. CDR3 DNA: TGCGCCAGCAGCCAAGGGGGCCCGAGGGCAGATACGCAGTATTTT. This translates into CASSQGGPRADTQYF.

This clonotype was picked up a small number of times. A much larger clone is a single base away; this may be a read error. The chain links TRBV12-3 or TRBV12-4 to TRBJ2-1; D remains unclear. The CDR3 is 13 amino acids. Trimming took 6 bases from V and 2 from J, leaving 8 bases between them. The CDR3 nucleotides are TGTGCCAGCAGCCCGACGCCCTACAATGAGCAGTTCTTC. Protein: CASSPTPYNEQFF.

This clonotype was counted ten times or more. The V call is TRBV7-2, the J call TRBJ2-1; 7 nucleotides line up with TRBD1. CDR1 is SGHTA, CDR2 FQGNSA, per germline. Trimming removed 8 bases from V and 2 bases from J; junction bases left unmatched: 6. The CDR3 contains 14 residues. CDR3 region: CASRTGAAYNEQFF. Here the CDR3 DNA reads TGTGCCAGCCGGACAGGCGCGGCCTACAATGAGCAGTTCTTC.

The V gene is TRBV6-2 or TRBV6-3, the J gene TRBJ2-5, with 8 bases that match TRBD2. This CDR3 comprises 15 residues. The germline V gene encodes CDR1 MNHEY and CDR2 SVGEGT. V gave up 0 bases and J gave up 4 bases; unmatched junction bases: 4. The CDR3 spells CASSYSSSGPETQYF. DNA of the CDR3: TGTGCCAGCAGTTACTCGTCTAGCGGGCCAGAGACCCAGTACTTC.

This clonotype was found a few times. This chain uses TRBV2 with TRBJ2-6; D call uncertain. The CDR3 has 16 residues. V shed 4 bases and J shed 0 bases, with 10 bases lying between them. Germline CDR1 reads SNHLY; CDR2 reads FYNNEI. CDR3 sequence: CASSVAVISGANVLTF. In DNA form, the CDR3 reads TGTGCCAGCAGTGTGGCAGTCATCTCTGGGGCCAACGTCCTGACTTTC.

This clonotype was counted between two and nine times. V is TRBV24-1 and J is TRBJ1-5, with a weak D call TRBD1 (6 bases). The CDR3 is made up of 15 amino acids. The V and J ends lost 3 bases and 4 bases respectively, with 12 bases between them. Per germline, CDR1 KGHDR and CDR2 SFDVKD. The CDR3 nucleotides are TGTGCCACCAGTGATCGACAGGAGAAGAATCAGCCCCAGCATTTT. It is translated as CATSDRQEKNQPQHF.

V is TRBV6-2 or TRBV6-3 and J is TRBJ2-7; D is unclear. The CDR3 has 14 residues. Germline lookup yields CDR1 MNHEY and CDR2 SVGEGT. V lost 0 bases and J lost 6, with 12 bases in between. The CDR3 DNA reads TGTGCCAGCAGTTACTCCAACGGATTCGGCGAGCAGTACGTC. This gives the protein CASSYSNGFGEQYV.

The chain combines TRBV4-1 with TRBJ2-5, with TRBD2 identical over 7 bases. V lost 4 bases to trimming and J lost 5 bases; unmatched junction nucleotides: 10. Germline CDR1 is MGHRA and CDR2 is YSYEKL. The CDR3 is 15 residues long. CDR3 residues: CASSPERDLRETQYF. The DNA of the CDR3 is TGCGCCAGCAGCCCCGAGCGGGACCTCCGGGAGACCCAGTACTTC.

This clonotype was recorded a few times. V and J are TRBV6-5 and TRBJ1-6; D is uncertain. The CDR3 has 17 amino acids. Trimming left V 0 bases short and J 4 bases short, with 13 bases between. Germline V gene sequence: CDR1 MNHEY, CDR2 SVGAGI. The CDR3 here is CASSYSSTADYNSPLHF. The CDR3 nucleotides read TGTGCCAGCAGTTACTCGAGTACAGCCGATTATAATTCACCCCTCCACTTT.

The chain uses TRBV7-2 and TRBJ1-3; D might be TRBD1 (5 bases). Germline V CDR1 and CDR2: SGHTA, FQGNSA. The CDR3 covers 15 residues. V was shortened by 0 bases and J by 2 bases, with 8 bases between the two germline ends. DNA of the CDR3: TGTGCCAGCAGCTTAGCCGTGGGGCCTGGAAACACCATATATTTT. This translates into CASSLAVGPGNTIYF. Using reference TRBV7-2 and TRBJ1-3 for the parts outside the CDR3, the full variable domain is GAGVSQSPSNKVTEKGKDVELRCDPISGHTALYWYRQSLGQGLEFLIYFQGNSAPDKSGLPSDRFSAERTGGSVSTLTIQRTQQEDSAVYLCASSLAVGPGNTIYFGEGSWLTVV.

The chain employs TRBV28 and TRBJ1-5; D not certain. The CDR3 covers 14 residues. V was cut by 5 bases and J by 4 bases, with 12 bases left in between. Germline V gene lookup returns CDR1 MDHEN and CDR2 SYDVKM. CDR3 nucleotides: TGTGCCAGCAGTCAAATGGACTTTAATCAGCCCCAGCATTTT. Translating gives CASSQMDFNQPQHF.

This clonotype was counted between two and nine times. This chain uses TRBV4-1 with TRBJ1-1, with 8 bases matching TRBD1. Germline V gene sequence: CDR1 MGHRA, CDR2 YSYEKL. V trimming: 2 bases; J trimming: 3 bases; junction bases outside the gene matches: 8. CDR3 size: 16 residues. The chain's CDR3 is CASSQPPTGADTEAFF. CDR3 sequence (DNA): TGCGCCAGCAGCCAACCGCCGACAGGGGCGGACACTGAAGCTTTCTTT.

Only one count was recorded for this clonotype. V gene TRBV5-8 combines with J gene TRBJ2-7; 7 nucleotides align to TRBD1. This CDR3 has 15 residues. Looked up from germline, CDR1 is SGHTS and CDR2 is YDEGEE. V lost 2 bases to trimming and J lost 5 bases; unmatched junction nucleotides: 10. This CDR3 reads CASSFWGTVSNEQYF. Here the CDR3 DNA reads TGTGCCAGCAGCTTCTGGGGGACAGTGTCAAACGAGCAGTACTTC.

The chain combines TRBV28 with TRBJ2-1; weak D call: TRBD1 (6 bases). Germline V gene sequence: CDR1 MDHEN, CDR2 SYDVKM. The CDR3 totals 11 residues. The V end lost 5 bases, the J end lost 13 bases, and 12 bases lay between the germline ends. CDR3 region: CASSTGQHQFF. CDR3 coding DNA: TGTGCCAGCAGTACTGGACAGCATCAGTTCTTC.

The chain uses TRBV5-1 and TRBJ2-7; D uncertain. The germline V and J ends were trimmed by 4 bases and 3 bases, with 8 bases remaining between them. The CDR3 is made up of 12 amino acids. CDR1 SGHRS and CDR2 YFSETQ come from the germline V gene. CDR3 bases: TGCGCCAGCAGCGCGGATGACTACGAGCAGTACTTC. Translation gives CASSADDYEQYF.

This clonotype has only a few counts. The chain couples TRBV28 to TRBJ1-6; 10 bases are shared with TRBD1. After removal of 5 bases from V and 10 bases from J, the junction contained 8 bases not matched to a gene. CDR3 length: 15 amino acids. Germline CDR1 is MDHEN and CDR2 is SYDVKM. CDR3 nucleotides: TGTGCCAGCAGTCCGGGACAGGGGCTGGGCTCACCCCTCCACTTT. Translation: CASSPGQGLGSPLHF.

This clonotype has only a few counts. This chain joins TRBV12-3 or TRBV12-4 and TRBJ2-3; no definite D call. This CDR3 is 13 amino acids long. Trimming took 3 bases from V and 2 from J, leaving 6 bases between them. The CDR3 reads CASSFGNTDTQYF. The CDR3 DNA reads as TGTGCCAGCAGTTTTGGAAACACAGATACGCAGTATTTT.

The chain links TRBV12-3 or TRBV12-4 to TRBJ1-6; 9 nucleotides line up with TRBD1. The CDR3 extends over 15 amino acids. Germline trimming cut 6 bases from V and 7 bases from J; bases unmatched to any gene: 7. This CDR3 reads CASSRAGTGNSPLHF. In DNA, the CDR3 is TGTGCCAGCAGCCGCGCCGGGACAGGGAATTCACCCCTCCACTTT.

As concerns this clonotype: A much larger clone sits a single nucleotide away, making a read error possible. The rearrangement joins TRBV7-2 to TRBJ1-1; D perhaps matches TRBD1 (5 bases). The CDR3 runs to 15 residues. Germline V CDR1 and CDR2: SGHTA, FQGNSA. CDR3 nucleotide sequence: TGTGCCAGCAGCTTAGCGTCAGGGATGAACACTGAAGTTTTCTTT. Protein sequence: CASSLASGMNTEVFF.

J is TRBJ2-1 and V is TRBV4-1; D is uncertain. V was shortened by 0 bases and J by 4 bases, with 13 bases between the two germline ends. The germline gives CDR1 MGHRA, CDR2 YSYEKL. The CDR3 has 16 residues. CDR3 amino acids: CASSQDQVDPYNEQFF. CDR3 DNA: TGCGCCAGCAGCCAAGATCAGGTTGACCCGTACAATGAGCAGTTCTTC.